The following is a T cell receptor beta chain sequence with its context. The clone's antigen remains unknown. No much larger clone is present one base from it, and per-base qualities are unavailable. TCRbeta CDR3 regions were amplified from genomic DNA using the immunoSEQ Assay, a bias-controlled multiplex PCR. Per the authors' processing: The number of nucleated cells in each sample was estimated by amplification of reference gene primers within the assay. To quantify the absolute abundance of each unique TCRbeta CDR3 rearrangement, sequence reads were collapsed and filtered. For each sample, productive Simpson clonality was calculated as the square root of Simpson's diversity index over productive rearrangements. Imported from immuneACCESS, the table was reduced by TCRdb to in-frame sequences with V and J called. These copies leave out some clones; in studies compared against another copy, an unresolved V gene accounts for under half, and the cause of the remainder is not known. V, J and clone size were drawn from that table, and D and trimming were deduced from the DNA. For this sample the table gives under 300,000 clones, of which approximately 82% were detected only once. The ten largest clones capture about 2% of the sample.

These data come from a study of blood T cell repertoires in COVID-19 (TCRdb year 2020). With respect to the entire study: Samples from collaborators originated in the United States, Italy and Spain and spanned both the acute and convalescent phases of COVID-19. The sample metadata nearly always contained a de-identified subject ID, COVID-19 status, age in years and sex. The prospective study material was composed of cDNA or gDNA derived from T cells, B-cell-depleted T cells, or PBMCs. HLA class I and class II types, where available, came from metadata supplied by the sample provider rather than from assay-based typing. Samples came from the ongoing ImmuneRACE study (first 160 participants) plus 1,254 subjects from 6 global collaborators. Deeply sampled blood TCRbeta repertoires from subjects exposed to, actively infected with, or recovered from COVID-19 were included in the dataset. The repertoires were made available in a free public database intended to serve as a resource for research on the immune response to SARS-CoV-2. What the work shows at the level of the full study, not this receptor alone: How much clinical and demographic metadata was included differed by source and by participant, and the metadata was provided uncurated.

Another Seattle source contributed samples from volunteer blood donors who had recovered from COVID-19. The collaborating institutions used their own protocols to collect whole blood in K2EDTA tubes. For TCRbeta analysis, collaborator samples were shipped as frozen whole blood, as isolated PBMCs, or as DNA extracted from either sample type. For this chain, trimming is 3 bases at the V end and 6 bases at the J end, and the number of junction bases without a gene match is 14. The CDR3 contains 17 residues, cysteine and phenylalanine counted. CDR3 DNA only is kept here, 51 bases in frame from base 1. As encoded in the germline V gene (reference sequence), CDR1 is SGHNT while CDR2 is YYREEE.

This receptor was identified in a man between 25 and 39 years old who had recovered from COVID-19. The V gene is TRBV5-4 and the J gene is TRBJ1-2; 10 of the junction bases match TRBD1. Sequenced input: peripheral blood. The CDR3 sequence is CASSWTPRWDRGHGYTF. The DNA is TGTGCCAGCAGCTGGACCCCCAGATGGGACAGGGGTCATGGCTACACCTTC.